Sequencing of this TCR beta chain was carried out in a study of cytomegalovirus exposure and HLA in healthy donors (dated by TCRdb to about 2017). Concerning the study at large: According to an earlier analysis of several hundred of the donors, 200 million or so T cells yielded 117 million unique TCR beta sequences and approximately 300 Gb of sequence data. Roughly five DR-DQ haplotypes were handled as single units for association and clustering because linkage in the cohort was strong. Donor age, sex, ethnicity and CMV serostatus were compiled alongside the repertoire data. High-throughput TCR immunosequencing, statistical association of individual TCRs with disease status, and machine learning were combined to predict cytomegalovirus infection status. Every repertoire in the discovery cohort had been generated on one and the same sequencing platform. A separate validation cohort of 100 to 150 different subjects was used in addition to the approximately 670-subject first cohort. Among about 370 genotyped donors of the cohort, an average of approximately 200,000 unique TCR beta nucleotide sequences was sequenced per donor, of which 15% to 20% were non-productive. In the later analysis, no new phenotypic data were used to find candidate immune exposures; instead, reliance was placed on TCR beta sequences and their occurrence across donors. The genetic ancestry cluster associated with self-reported Caucasian donors included around 76% of the 398 genotyped donors. The number of donors typed differed by locus, with roughly 629-640 for A, B, C, DRB1 and DQB1, 522 for DQA1, under 610 for DPA1, and 450 to 480 for DPB1. The study profiled the T cell repertoires of 550 to 700 subjects by immunosequencing and related them to cytomegalovirus serostatus. Roughly 320 gigabases of sequencing data and 91 million or so unique TCR sequences made up an early release that covered 640 HLA-typed donors. Genome-wide SNP genotypes for about 55% of the roughly 670 donors were used in a later genetic analysis, which treated that subset as a discovery cohort. HLA typing included class I and class II loci at four-digit resolution. In a later analysis, previously published TCR beta repertoires from 666 donors were re-analyzed and high-resolution HLA genotyping was added so that TCR occurrence patterns could be studied. An earlier analysis of around 540 of the donors applied high-throughput TCR beta sequencing to assess whether each TCR beta V gene segment acted as functional or pseudogenic. The study aimed to test whether cataloging public T cell receptors could reveal signatures of past pathogen exposure. Points the paper makes about the study in general: In vitro tests confirmed that a few of the cytomegalovirus-associated TCR beta chains recognize cytomegalovirus antigens. An earlier analysis of roughly 570 of the donors showed that most TCR beta V segments appeared in productive rearrangements either about 87% or about 30% of the time, which broadly matched IMGT annotations. Most TCR sequences were observed very rarely across donors, whereas some public TCRs were present in many individuals. Most CMV-associated TCR beta chains appeared to be HLA-restricted in a later analysis, and the HLA associations seemed to be driven largely by CMV exposure. A further reported finding was that TCR beta sequences accurately predicted the HLA-A and HLA-B alleles for most subjects in the first cohort. The presence/absence analyses assumed that sequencing depth was roughly uniform across donors, and that assumption may not be true. Several of the top co-occurrence clusters appeared to be linked to parvovirus B19, influenza, CMV and Epstein-Barr virus, according to a later analysis. The only immune exposure information available for the cohort was CMV serostatus. This cohort had only TCR beta chains sequenced, and the lack of alpha or paired-chain data limited which features could be detected. A later analysis found that HLA-associated TCR beta chains were more clonally expanded and had lower generation probabilities than equally common non-associated chains. Correlated functional status among segregating V segments might reflect linkage disequilibrium, but an unknown experimental factor could not be ruled out. The authors suggested that the approach could potentially be extended to other disease states and immunological phenotypes. A later genetic analysis reported fewer N-insertions in productive TCRs among donors in an Asian-associated ancestry cluster than the roughly 720-donor mean. In a later analysis, the rate of TCR association differed among HLA loci, with DRB1 alleles having the most associated TCRs and HLA-C alleles having the fewest. A later analysis associated 15,000 or so TCR beta sequences with specific HLA alleles at a false discovery rate of 0.05. HLA typing was unavailable for some donors at each locus, so association tests used only the typed subset. Because counts were too low, seventeen rarely observed V segments, including chromosome 9 orphons, were excluded from the earlier analysis of 587 of the donors. An association between a missense DCLRE1C variant and V-gene and J-gene trimming of TCR beta chains was found in a later genetic analysis and replicated in an independent cohort. When HLA alleles, especially DR and DQ, strongly co-occurred, attributing TCR associations to individual alleles was difficult. The sequencing pipeline was judged likely to have produced a cluster of highly shared sequence variants as a technical artifact. A total of roughly 160 TCR beta chains were listed by the study as associated with cytomegalovirus. Cytomegalovirus status was reported to be diagnosed by the classifier with high specificity and sensitivity in both the original and validation cohorts.

The cohort consisted of some 730 healthy bone marrow donors. At the time of sampling, all cohort members were nominally healthy, though unrecorded immune exposures were likely present. The donor tested CMV seronegative and was one of the 352 seronegative cohort members. Every donor gave a peripheral blood sample, and the peripheral blood mononuclear cells from that sample were used for TCR beta sequencing. The Qiagen DNeasy Blood Extraction Kit was used to extract genomic DNA from the blood cell samples. This clone was counted a few times. It has no known antigen specificity. No base quality information exists; no much larger clone differs at one position. The library came from the immunoSEQ multiplex PCR assay. The multiplex PCR relied on a mix of 60 forward primers for TCR Vbeta segments and 13 reverse primers for TCR Jbeta segments. A multiplex PCR assay on genomic DNA amplified the CDR3 region of rearranged TCR beta genes. The Illumina HiSeq System was used to sequence the amplified TCR beta libraries as 87-base-pair reads. As for the original processing: In a later analysis, approximately 74 million unique TCR beta chains were counted across the 500 to 850 repertoires, and roughly 11 million of these chains were shared by at least two donors. Raw reads were error-corrected and collapsed into unique sequences with a nearest-neighbor algorithm that merged closely related sequences to remove PCR and sequencing errors. CDR3 sequences were aligned to IMGT reference sequences to assign V, D and J gene segments. For a sequence to be retained, a match of at least six nucleotides was required to both a V gene segment and a J gene segment. A rearrangement counted as productive if the CDR3 had no stop codons and remained in frame with V and J, and every other rearrangement counted as non-productive. Following IMGT convention, CDR3 was defined as the stretch from the second conserved V-encoded cysteine to the conserved J-encoded phenylalanine. The earlier analysis of 550 to 650 of the donors excluded any sequence lacking an unambiguous match to a single V gene segment. In an earlier analysis of a few hundred of the donors, V segments were called functional above 56.7% productive rearrangements and were called segregating when the between-donor standard deviation exceeded 5%. A statistical classification framework was built for diagnosing cytomegalovirus status from the catalog of TCR beta chain sequences. In a later analysis, V and J genes were assigned by comparing TCR nucleotide sequences against IMGT/GENE-DB human TR gene sequences. Using the TCRdist pipeline, a later analysis assigned CDR3 sequences along with most-parsimonious VDJ recombination scenarios. A later analysis defined each TCR beta chain by its CDR3 amino acid sequence plus V-gene family, and excluded reads lacking a unique V-gene family. A later analysis removed 600 or so highly shared, low-generation-probability nucleotide sequences to deal with suspected cross-contamination and a sequencing artifact. In a later analysis, a clonal expansion index for each public chain was calculated from normalized within-repertoire ranks of inferred template counts. In a later analysis, generation probabilities were computed with a VDJ recombination model fitted to out-of-frame rearrangements, and the resulting probabilities were checked against IGoR. A later analysis scored TCR-TCR, TCR-HLA and TCR-CMV co-occurrence with hypergeometric tests, applying a repertoire-size bias correction to TCR pairs. In a later analysis, false discovery rates were estimated by permuting HLA or CMV assignments 20 times. In a later analysis, co-occurring TCRs were grouped using DBSCAN, with TCRdist sequence similarity added in when clustering inside HLA-allele-positive subsets. Repertoires with fewer than 30,000 or more than 120,000 public chains were left out of co-occurrence clustering, as were roughly five repertoires with anomalous nucleotide sharing. TCRdb limited this immuneACCESS table to in-frame rearrangements with V and J called. A share of clones is missing; checked studies link under half to unresolved V genes, and the rest is unexplained. That table supplies the V and J calls and clone size; D and trimming were determined from the DNA. The sample table records about 150,000 clones; 75% to 90% of these occur just once. Clones ranked in the top ten supply less than 3.5% of the sample.

The specimen was PBMCs. The receptor comes from a young woman in good health and CMV-seronegative.

The DNA reads as follows: TGTGCCAGCAGCTTTACGGGGGTGGGGAGAGAGACCCAGTACTTC. It translates as CASSFTGVGRETQYF. The sequence is built from TRBV5-6 and TRBJ2-5; TRBD2 is a weak D gene call, 6 bases matching. The germline V gene specifies SGHDT as CDR1 and YYEEEE as CDR2. The junction shows trimming of 2 bases on V and 4 bases on J, plus 15 bases between the germline ends. The CDR3, cysteine through phenylalanine, is 15 amino acids long. The only DNA kept is the CDR3, 45 bases in frame from the first base.